The entry below gives a single T cell receptor beta chain sequence along with its context. Its antigen is not identified. This entry belongs to a study of shared clonotypes between healthy human individuals. Overall study results and limits: Although depth was large, rarefaction showed that sequencing of the sorted subsets was incomplete. A generally larger estimated richness was seen in naive subsets than in memory subsets.

The DNA input per sorted-subset replicate PCR was 200 ng, corresponding to 28,000 or so T cell genomes. The protocol was immunoSEQ multiplex PCR, while the TCRdb copy is restricted to in-frame clones and leaves out a portion. The data contain over 2 million clones, 85% to 95% of them singletons. Trimming stripped 1 base from V and 6 bases from J, with 13 bases between. The germline V gene has CDR1 SGHTA and CDR2 FQGNSA. This CDR3 region has 15 residues. The source material was naive CD4+ T cells sorted from blood. Subset indicated: CD45RA+ positively selected. The receptor comes from a man between 18 and 35 years old in good health. This chain uses TRBV7-2 with TRBJ1-5, with D perhaps TRBD1 (5 bases). CDR3 sequence: CASSLDWTPFQPQHF. Written as DNA, the CDR3 is TGTGCCAGCAGCTTAGACTGGACACCTTTTCAGCCCCAGCATTTT. Complete variable domain (other parts from reference TRBV7-2 and TRBJ1-5): GAGVSQSPSNKVTEKGKDVELRCDPISGHTALYWYRQSLGQGLEFLIYFQGNSAPDKSGLPSDRFSAERTGGSVSTLTIQRTQQEDSAVYLCASSLDWTPFQPQHFGDGTRLSIL.